The 16 T cell receptor beta chains given below trace back to one sample, sequenced in a study of graft-versus-host responses after intestinal transplantation (dated by TCRdb to the early 2020s). Library creation used the immunoSEQ multiplex PCR assay. Not all clones reach the TCRdb copy of this immuneACCESS table, which keeps in-frame sequences only. Checked studies attribute under half of the gap to unresolved V genes and leave the rest unexplained. This sample has about 130,000 clones in its table, and 85% to 95% of those were observed once. The leading ten clones occupy approximately 0.17% of the sample. In light of the paper, this sample's time point label describes: cells obtained before transplantation from donor or recipient. Their antigen targets remain unknown. Sequences were derived from unstimulated CD4+ T cells sorted from spleen or lymph node cells, sampled before intestinal transplant. Receptors were obtained from a human donor who received an intestinal transplant.

The chain employs TRBV5-1 and TRBJ2-3; 11 nucleotides line up with TRBD2. CDR1 is SGHRS, CDR2 YFSETQ, per germline. The CDR3 has 18 residues. Trimming at V came to 2 bases and at J to 1 base, leaving 9 bases not matched to a gene. CDR3 protein: CASSFNPSGGSGTDTQYF. In DNA, the CDR3 is TGCGCCAGCAGCTTTAACCCTAGCGGGGGGTCTGGCACAGATACGCAGTATTTT.

CDR3 protein: CSVASGTGGADTQYF. The CDR3 region has the DNA TGCAGCGTTGCGTCCGGGACAGGGGGCGCAGATACGCAGTATTTT. The chain is built from TRBV29-1 and TRBJ2-3; 12 bases are a match to TRBD1. Germline V gene sequence: CDR1 SQVTM, CDR2 ANQGSEA. The CDR3 runs 15 residues. Trimming took 4 bases from V and 4 from J; bases not matched to a gene: 6.

This clone came up once. This sequence joins TRBV4-1 and TRBJ1-5; D not certain. Germline V lookup: CDR1 MGHRA, CDR2 YSYEKL. The CDR3 runs 14 residues. V was pared by 6 bases and J by 3 bases, with 12 bases between. The CDR3 coding sequence is TGCGCCAGCAGTTCAGATGGAACCAATCAGCCCCAGCATTTT. It is translated as CASSSDGTNQPQHF.

V usage is TRBV5-5 and J usage is TRBJ1-5; D uncertain. V lost 2 bases and J 7 bases, leaving 10 bases between the germline ends. The CDR3 covers 13 residues. CDR1 is SGHKS, CDR2 YYEKEE, per germline (reference sequence). The CDR3 bases are TGTGCCAGCAGCTTTGGTCGAAGGCAGCCCCAGCATTTT. It yields the protein CASSFGRRQPQHF.

This clone was seen just once. The rearrangement links TRBV30 to TRBJ2-3; D gene ambiguous. V was shortened by 0 bases and J by 2 bases, with 12 bases between the two germline ends. The germline V gene encodes CDR1 GTSNPN and CDR2 SVGIG (reference sequence). This CDR3 is built from 15 residues. In DNA, the CDR3 is TGTGCCTGGAGTGTACAACCCAGGACCACAGATACGCAGTATTTT. Amino acids: CAWSVQPRTTDTQYF. The full variable domain, in which reference TRBV30 and TRBJ2-3 provide the parts outside the CDR3, is SQTIHQWPATLVQPVGSPLSLECTVEGTSNPNLYWYRQAAGRGLQLLFYSVGIGQISSEVPQNLSASRPQDRQFILSSKKLLLSDSGFYLCAWSVQPRTTDTQYFGPGTRLTVL.

The chain couples TRBV5-4 to TRBJ2-3; D uncertain. Deletions cut 0 bases from V and 4 bases from J, with 6 bases between. The V gene's germline CDR1 is SGHNT and CDR2 YYREEE (reference sequence). The CDR3 runs 13 residues. The CDR3 DNA is TGTGCCAGCAGCTTGGAATCCCCAGATACGCAGTATTTT. This encodes CASSLESPDTQYF.

The chain combines TRBV7-6 with TRBJ2-7, with a tentative D call TRBD2 (6 bases). The germline V gene has CDR1 SGHVS and CDR2 FNYEAQ. Trimming left V 0 bases short and J 0 bases short, with 9 bases between. This CDR3 region has 15 residues. CDR3 bases: TGTGCCAGCAGCTTAGCGCGGGGCCCCTCCTACGAGCAGTACTTC. This gives the protein CASSLARGPSYEQYF.

The V gene is TRBV5-1, the J gene TRBJ1-1; D is ambiguous. V was cut by 3 bases and J by 1 base, with 13 bases left in between. The CDR3 covers 15 residues. Germline V gives CDR1 SGHRS, CDR2 YFSETQ. In DNA, the CDR3 is TGCGCCAGCAGCTGGGCCCCCCAGGAGAACACTGAAGCTTTCTTT. It yields the protein CASSWAPQENTEAFF.

The DNA of the CDR3 is TGTGCCAGCAGCCCCGGACAAAAAATTAACTATGGCTACACCTTC. It encodes CASSPGQKINYGYTF. The V call is TRBV5-6, the J call TRBJ1-2; TRBD1 is a possible D gene (5 bases). CDR1 is SGHDT, CDR2 YYEEEE, per germline. V was shortened by 4 bases and J by 1 base, with 14 bases between the two germline ends. This CDR3 is built from 15 residues.

This chain links TRBV6-1 with TRBJ2-1; D gene uncertain. With 6 bases removed from V and 3 bases from J, the gap between germline ends came to 6 bases. Germline loops: CDR1 MNHNS, CDR2 SASEGT. The CDR3 has 12 amino acids. This CDR3 reads CASSKDYNEQFF. The CDR3 nucleotides are TGTGCCAGCAGCAAGGACTACAATGAGCAGTTCTTC.

The chain recombines TRBV6-6 with TRBJ2-3, with 8 bases lining up with TRBD2. Germline V CDR1 and CDR2: MNHNY, SVGAGI (reference sequence). There are 15 residues in the CDR3. V lost 6 bases and J lost 2; bases outside the gene matches: 7. This chain's CDR3 is CASRTGLGDTDTQYF. The CDR3 region has the DNA TGTGCCAGCAGGACGGGACTAGGAGACACAGATACGCAGTATTTT.

The chain has TRBV19 and TRBJ2-3, with 10 bases aligning to TRBD1. The V gene's germline CDR1 is LNHDA and CDR2 SQIVND (reference sequence). This CDR3 comprises 17 residues. Unmatched junction bases numbered 13, after V lost 2 bases and J lost 8 bases. CDR3 DNA: TGTGCCAGTAGTATACGTGGAATCGGGACAGGGGCGAGTACGCAGTATTTT. The encoded protein is CASSIRGIGTGASTQYF.

This chain links TRBV4-1 with TRBJ2-3, with D perhaps assigned TRBD1 or TRBD2 (5 bases each). V gave up 0 bases and J gave up 2 bases, with 6 bases separating them. Germline-derived CDR1 and CDR2 are MGHRA and YSYEKL. The CDR3 runs 14 residues. DNA for the CDR3: TGCGCCAGCAGCCAAGAGGGGACCACAGATACGCAGTATTTT. Its protein is CASSQEGTTDTQYF.

The chain joins TRBV27 to TRBJ1-6, with D hard to call. Germline V gives CDR1 MNHEY, CDR2 SMNVEV (reference sequence). The CDR3 totals 16 residues. V lost 11 bases to trimming and J lost 7 bases, with 24 bases between them. CDR3 DNA: TGTGCCGCGGGCAGCGGCTTAACACGGAACAATTCACCCCTCCACTTT. This gives the protein CAAGSGLTRNNSPLHF.

The chain joins TRBV30 to TRBJ1-2, with D uncertain. Germline CDR1 and CDR2: GTSNPN and SVGIG (reference sequence). The CDR3 is made up of 13 amino acids. V lost 2 bases and J lost 1, with 8 bases in between. The CDR3 nucleotides are TGTGCCTGGAGTCCGCAGGTTAACTATGGCTACACCTTC. Protein product: CAWSPQVNYGYTF. Variable domain in full (rest from reference TRBV30 and TRBJ1-2): SQTIHQWPATLVQPVGSPLSLECTVEGTSNPNLYWYRQAAGRGLQLLFYSVGIGQISSEVPQNLSASRPQDRQFILSSKKLLLSDSGFYLCAWSPQVNYGYTFGSGTRLTVV.

The chain has TRBV2 and TRBJ1-5, with 8 bases identical to TRBD1. The V segment lost 4 bases and the J segment 7 bases; nucleotides outside the gene matches: 6. The length of the CDR3 is 14 residues. Germline lookup yields CDR1 SNHLY and CDR2 FYNNEI. The CDR3 nucleotides read TGTGCCAGCAGTGCCGGACAGGGCCCCCAGCCCCAGCATTTT. Its translation is CASSAGQGPQPQHF.